A selection of T cell receptor beta chains follows, all from one sample in a study of cytomegalovirus exposure and HLA in healthy donors. Using immunoSEQ multiplex PCR, the repertoire was profiled, and TCRdb retains in-frame clones only, with some absent. The sample has 200,000 to 300,000 clones; 84% are singletons. Sequenced material: PBMCs. Receptor source: a woman in her forties in good health and CMV-seropositive. The CDR3 runs from the conserved cysteine through the conserved F or W. A D gene is named only where the DNA matches it firmly. Clone size is stated in some rows and not others, as once, few, many or a class when expanded.

CDR3 protein: CASSERGTTNEKLFF
CDR3 DNA: TGTGCCAGCAGTGAACGGGGGACAACTAATGAAAAACTGTTTTTT
V gene: TRBV2
J gene: TRBJ1-4
clone size: NA
D gene: NA

CDR3 protein: CASSFRGQVLNEKLFF
CDR3 DNA: TGTGCCAGCAGCTTTAGAGGACAGGTCCTTAATGAAAAACTGTTTTTT
V gene: TRBV5-6
J gene: TRBJ1-4
clone size: NA
D gene: TRBD1

CDR3 protein: CASSWDTDPGNTIYF
CDR3 DNA: TGTGCCAGCAGTTGGGACACGGACCCTGGAAACACCATATATTTT
V gene: TRBV6-1
J gene: TRBJ1-3
clone size: once
D gene: NA

CDR3 protein: CASGLDGTGGGYGYTF
CDR3 DNA: TGTGCTAGTGGTTTGGATGGGACAGGTGGGGGATATGGCTACACCTTC
V gene: TRBV12-5
J gene: TRBJ1-2
clone size: NA
D gene: TRBD1

CDR3 protein: CASSVDRGRGTEAFF
CDR3 DNA: TGCGCCAGCAGTGTGGACAGGGGACGGGGCACTGAAGCTTTCTTT
V gene: TRBV10-1
J gene: TRBJ1-1
clone size: NA
D gene: TRBD1

CDR3 protein: CASSQFVPSSGSGEQFF
CDR3 DNA: TGTGCCAGCAGCCAATTTGTTCCCTCTAGCGGGAGCGGTGAGCAGTTCTTC
V gene: TRBV14
J gene: TRBJ2-1
clone size: NA
D gene: TRBD2

CDR3 protein: CSVTLAAGSYNEQFF
CDR3 DNA: TGCAGCGTCACCCTAGCGGCCGGCTCCTACAATGAGCAGTTCTTC
V gene: TRBV29-1
J gene: TRBJ2-1
clone size: NA
D gene: TRBD2

CDR3 protein: CASSLNYGYTF
CDR3 DNA: TGTGCCAGCAGTCTCAACTATGGCTACACCTTC
V gene: TRBV28
J gene: TRBJ1-2
clone size: NA
D gene: NA

CDR3 protein: CASSLGQGFGGRSYEQYF
CDR3 DNA: TGTGCCAGCAGTCTCGGACAAGGATTCGGGGGTAGGTCCTACGAGCAGTACTTC
V gene: TRBV27
J gene: TRBJ2-7
clone size: NA
D gene: NA

CDR3 protein: CASSFAGGARTEAFF
CDR3 DNA: TGTGCCAGCAGCTTCGCAGGGGGCGCGCGCACTGAAGCTTTCTTT
V gene: TRBV7-6
J gene: TRBJ1-1
clone size: NA
D gene: TRBD1

CDR3 protein: CASSLVLGLAGVDGELFF
CDR3 DNA: TGTGCCAGCAGCCTTGTTCTTGGACTAGCGGGAGTAGACGGGGAGCTGTTTTTT
V gene: TRBV7-8
J gene: TRBJ2-2
clone size: NA
D gene: TRBD2

CDR3 protein: CASSQDLRGRGTGELFF
CDR3 DNA: TGTGCCAGCAGCCAAGATCTACGGGGGAGAGGTACCGGGGAGCTGTTTTTT
V gene: TRBV14
J gene: TRBJ2-2
clone size: NA
D gene: NA

CDR3 protein: CASSSHLGAGGPIIYEQYF
CDR3 DNA: TGTGCCAGCAGCTCTCACCTGGGCGCGGGAGGGCCTATAATTTACGAGCAGTACTTC
V gene: TRBV11-3
J gene: TRBJ2-7
clone size: NA
D gene: TRBD2

CDR3 protein: CASSQVYTQYF
CDR3 DNA: TGTGCCAGCAGCCAAGTCTATACGCAGTATTTT
V gene: TRBV14
J gene: TRBJ2-3
clone size: NA
D gene: NA

CDR3 protein: CASSLADSYEQYF
CDR3 DNA: TGTGCCAGCAGTTTAGCGGACTCCTACGAGCAGTACTTC
V gene: TRBV6-1
J gene: TRBJ2-7
clone size: NA
D gene: NA

CDR3 protein: CASRMVGLALTYEQYF
CDR3 DNA: TGCGCCAGCAGGATGGTGGGACTAGCGCTAACCTACGAGCAGTACTTC
V gene: TRBV5-1
J gene: TRBJ2-7
clone size: NA
D gene: TRBD2

CDR3 protein: CASSPRVDTNYGYTF
CDR3 DNA: TGTGCCAGCAGCCCCCGCGTTGATACTAACTATGGCTACACCTTC
V gene: TRBV5-6
J gene: TRBJ1-2
clone size: once
D gene: NA

CDR3 protein: CASSLVGGRAYNEQFF
CDR3 DNA: TGTGCCAGCAGCTTAGTAGGGGGGAGGGCGTACAATGAGCAGTTCTTC
V gene: TRBV11-2
J gene: TRBJ2-1
clone size: NA
D gene: NA

CDR3 protein: CASSQDNVDRDEKLFF
CDR3 DNA: TGCGCCAGCAGCCAAGATAACGTGGACAGGGATGAAAAACTGTTTTTT
V gene: TRBV4-3
J gene: TRBJ1-4
clone size: NA
D gene: TRBD1

CDR3 protein: CASSLSTAGQGASEQYF
CDR3 DNA: TGTGCCAGCAGCTTAAGTACGGCAGGCCAAGGGGCCTCCGAGCAGTACTTC
V gene: TRBV11-2
J gene: TRBJ2-7
clone size: NA
D gene: NA

CDR3 protein: CAWSVYQGEGEQYF
CDR3 DNA: TGTGCCTGGAGTGTATACCAGGGGGAAGGGGAGCAGTACTTC
V gene: TRBV30
J gene: TRBJ2-7
clone size: NA
D gene: TRBD1

CDR3 protein: CASSLGAGGSNEQFF
CDR3 DNA: TGCGCCAGCAGCTTGGGCGCGGGAGGGTCCAATGAGCAGTTCTTC
V gene: TRBV5-1
J gene: TRBJ2-1
clone size: NA
D gene: TRBD2

CDR3 protein: CATSSTALSGALRADEQFF
CDR3 DNA: TGTGCCACCAGCAGTACCGCGCTGAGCGGGGCCCTAAGGGCGGATGAGCAGTTCTTC
V gene: TRBV15
J gene: TRBJ2-1
clone size: NA
D gene: TRBD2

CDR3 protein: CASSLLAGDAYEQYF
CDR3 DNA: TGTGCCAGCAGCTTACTAGCGGGAGATGCCTACGAGCAGTACTTC
V gene: TRBV7-3
J gene: TRBJ2-7
clone size: NA
D gene: TRBD2

CDR3 protein: CASSLEGTSVGYEQYF
CDR3 DNA: TGTGCCAGCAGCTTAGAAGGGACTAGCGTCGGCTACGAGCAGTACTTC
V gene: TRBV7-9
J gene: TRBJ2-7
clone size: NA
D gene: TRBD2

CDR3 protein: CASSPGHQETQYF
CDR3 DNA: TGTGCCAGCAGCCCAGGGCACCAAGAGACCCAGTACTTC
V gene: TRBV7-3
J gene: TRBJ2-5
clone size: NA
D gene: NA

CDR3 protein: CASSTRTGVVFDEQYF
CDR3 DNA: TGTGCCAGTAGTACCCGGACAGGGGTGGTCTTCGACGAGCAGTACTTC
V gene: TRBV19
J gene: TRBJ2-7
clone size: NA
D gene: TRBD1

CDR3 protein: CASSATGPYNSPLHF
CDR3 DNA: TGTGCCAGCAGTGCCACAGGGCCCTATAATTCACCCCTCCACTTT
V gene: TRBV28
J gene: TRBJ1-6
clone size: NA
D gene: NA

CDR3 protein: CASSDIGTANYGYTF
CDR3 DNA: TGTGCCAGCAGTGACATCGGGACTGCTAACTATGGCTACACCTTC
V gene: TRBV6-1
J gene: TRBJ1-2
clone size: once
D gene: NA

CDR3 protein: CASSQGGTGGHEQYF
CDR3 DNA: TGTGCCAGCAGCCAAGGTGGGACAGGGGGCCACGAGCAGTACTTC
V gene: TRBV4-2
J gene: TRBJ2-7
clone size: NA
D gene: TRBD1

CDR3 protein: CASSEGHSRDEQFF
CDR3 DNA: TGTGCCAGCAGTGAGGGGCACTCTAGGGATGAGCAGTTCTTC
V gene: TRBV2
J gene: TRBJ2-1
clone size: NA
D gene: NA

CDR3 protein: CASSRYDRGKDDTQYF
CDR3 DNA: TGTGCCAGTAGTAGGTACGACAGGGGTAAAGACGATACGCAGTATTTT
V gene: TRBV19
J gene: TRBJ2-3
clone size: few
D gene: TRBD1

CDR3 protein: CAGRDSPVYNEQFF
CDR3 DNA: TGTGCCGGACGGGACAGCCCCGTTTACAATGAGCAGTTCTTC
V gene: TRBV6-6
J gene: TRBJ2-1
clone size: NA
D gene: TRBD1

CDR3 protein: CASSQRQGVAYNSPLHF
CDR3 DNA: TGTGCCAGTAGTCAACGACAGGGCGTCGCCTATAATTCACCCCTCCACTTT
V gene: TRBV19
J gene: TRBJ1-6
clone size: NA
D gene: TRBD1

CDR3 protein: CASPKVPELNTGELFF
CDR3 DNA: TGTGCCAGCCCGAAAGTCCCGGAACTAAACACCGGGGAGCTGTTTTTT
V gene: TRBV5-8
J gene: TRBJ2-2
clone size: NA
D gene: NA

CDR3 protein: CAGERESGTGELFF
CDR3 DNA: TGTGCCGGGGAGCGGGAGTCGGGCACCGGGGAGCTGTTTTTT
V gene: TRBV7-9
J gene: TRBJ2-2
clone size: NA
D gene: TRBD2

CDR3 protein: CASSHGDIGNSPLHF
CDR3 DNA: TGTGCCAGCAGTCACGGGGACATAGGCAATTCACCCCTCCACTTT
V gene: TRBV25-1
J gene: TRBJ1-6
clone size: NA
D gene: NA

CDR3 protein: CATSRGRQGSYNEQFF
CDR3 DNA: TGTGCCACCAGCAGAGGCAGGCAGGGCTCCTACAATGAGCAGTTCTTC
V gene: TRBV15
J gene: TRBJ2-1
clone size: once
D gene: NA

CDR3 protein: CASSEGGANYNEQFF
CDR3 DNA: TGTGCCAGCAGCGAGGGGGGGGCGAACTACAATGAGCAGTTCTTC
V gene: TRBV6-1
J gene: TRBJ2-1
clone size: NA
D gene: NA

CDR3 protein: CAWRRGLDTEAFF
CDR3 DNA: TGTGCCTGGAGAAGGGGTCTGGACACTGAAGCTTTCTTT
V gene: TRBV30
J gene: TRBJ1-1
clone size: NA
D gene: NA

CDR3 protein: CAISESGTVAYEQYF
CDR3 DNA: TGTGCCATCAGTGAGTCCGGGACTGTTGCCTACGAGCAGTACTTC
V gene: TRBV10-3
J gene: TRBJ2-7
clone size: NA
D gene: NA

CDR3 protein: CASSVDPGQSEKLFF
CDR3 DNA: TGTGCCAGCAGCGTAGATCCAGGGCAGAGCGAAAAACTGTTTTTT
V gene: TRBV9
J gene: TRBJ1-4
clone size: NA
D gene: NA

CDR3 protein: CASSLTGGSYEQYF
CDR3 DNA: TGTGCCAGCAGCTTAACCGGCGGGAGCTACGAGCAGTACTTC
V gene: TRBV7-2
J gene: TRBJ2-7
clone size: few
D gene: TRBD2

CDR3 protein: CASSLVWSLNEQFF
CDR3 DNA: TGTGCCAGCAGCTTGGTCTGGTCCCTAAATGAGCAGTTCTTC
V gene: TRBV5-4
J gene: TRBJ2-1
clone size: few
D gene: NA

CDR3 protein: CASSSGQGHEKLFF
CDR3 DNA: TGTGCCAGCAGCTCGGGACAGGGGCATGAAAAACTGTTTTTT
V gene: TRBV5-4
J gene: TRBJ1-4
clone size: few
D gene: TRBD1

CDR3 protein: CASSERLGTAHNEQFF
CDR3 DNA: TGTGCCAGCAGTGAAAGGTTAGGGACAGCCCACAATGAGCAGTTCTTC
V gene: TRBV6-1
J gene: TRBJ2-1
clone size: NA
D gene: TRBD1

CDR3 protein: CASRYDVRDTGELFF
CDR3 DNA: TGTGCCAGCAGATATGATGTCAGGGACACCGGGGAGCTGTTTTTT
V gene: TRBV5-4
J gene: TRBJ2-2
clone size: NA
D gene: NA

CDR3 protein: CASSLPTGAGYTF
CDR3 DNA: TGTGCCAGCAGCTTACCCACAGGGGCAGGCTACACCTTC
V gene: TRBV7-2
J gene: TRBJ1-2
clone size: few
D gene: TRBD1

CDR3 protein: CASRAAGVGYGYTF
CDR3 DNA: TGTGCCAGCAGGGCGGCAGGGGTGGGATATGGCTACACCTTC
V gene: TRBV28
J gene: TRBJ1-2
clone size: NA
D gene: NA

CDR3 protein: CASSEDLVVAGGSGPQHF
CDR3 DNA: TGTGCCAGCAGTGAAGATCTTGTTGTGGCGGGGGGCTCAGGTCCCCAGCATTTT
V gene: TRBV2
J gene: TRBJ1-5
clone size: NA
D gene: NA

CDR3 protein: CASSLEREIQETQYF
CDR3 DNA: TGTGCCAGCAGTTTAGAGCGGGAGATCCAAGAGACCCAGTACTTC
V gene: TRBV28
J gene: TRBJ2-5
clone size: NA
D gene: TRBD2

CDR3 protein: CASSLVGGQTQYF
CDR3 DNA: TGTGCCAGCAGCTTAGTTGGAGGACAGACCCAGTACTTC
V gene: TRBV11-2
J gene: TRBJ2-5
clone size: NA
D gene: NA

CDR3 protein: CASSPSVRARGTGELFF
CDR3 DNA: TGTGCCAGCAGCCCCTCGGTTCGGGCTAGAGGGACCGGGGAGCTGTTTTTT
V gene: TRBV9
J gene: TRBJ2-2
clone size: NA
D gene: NA

CDR3 protein: CASRKTVYGYTF
CDR3 DNA: TGTGCCAGCAGAAAGACAGTCTATGGCTACACCTTC
V gene: TRBV28
J gene: TRBJ1-2
clone size: NA
D gene: NA